A single T cell receptor beta chain is shown here with its context. The entry originates in a study of shared clonotypes between healthy human individuals. PBMC DNA, left unsorted, was sequenced on ten immunoSEQ deep assay plates. The repertoire was sequenced with immunoSEQ multiplex PCR; TCRdb's copy has only in-frame clones and lacks some. The table has about 490,000 clones, approximately 82% seen once. Sequencing was carried out using PBMCs. The clonotype comes from a woman in her 40s in good health. Some clones in this sample may be carry-over from other donors' samples.

In nucleotides, the CDR3 is TGCAGCGTTGACAGTTCTAGGTGGGTGAACACTGAAGCTTTCTTT. Protein product: CSVDSSRWVNTEAFF. The gene calls are TRBV29-1 and TRBJ1-1, with D unclear. The germline gives CDR1 SQVTM, CDR2 ANQGSEA. This CDR3 contains 15 residues. V was pared by 3 bases and J by 0 bases, with 14 bases between.